This T cell receptor beta chain was captured by sequencing in a study of CD4 T cells in relation to SARS-CoV-2 and coronaviruses. Overall study: Convalescent donors were aged about 21 to 80, with median approximately 42 years. Crossreactive spike epitopes shared across donors were mapped to their HLA restriction. Overall study results and limits: Memory recall responses, not primary responses primed in culture, are what the assay detects.

The germline gives CDR1 MNHEY, CDR2 SVGAGI. Trimming stripped 7 bases from V and 3 bases from J, with 13 bases between. The CDR3 has 13 residues. For this clone: No antigen is known for it.

Assay: immunoSEQ multiplex PCR; the TCRdb copy retains only in-frame clones and omits some. The table records about 56,000 clones, 92% of them present only once. Sequences were obtained from naive CD4+ T cells from PBMCs. As to subset: naive CD4+ T cells isolated by negative enrichment. The gene calls are TRBV6-5 and TRBJ2-7; no clear D. The clonotype was recovered from an adult with COVID-19. DNA for the CDR3: TGTGCCAGCAATCTCGACGAAGGCTACGAGCAGTACTTC. Translating gives CASNLDEGYEQYF.